This TCR beta chain was recovered during a study of T cells after yellow fever vaccination. For the study at large: Fractions of low cell number were prepared using SMART-Seq v4 Ultra Low Input.

Study-wide results and caveats: The study re-detected most primary-vaccination clones after the booster (approximately 97% CD4, around 89% CD8). Any FACS-sorted repertoire could hold abundant clonotypes that contaminate it from the bulk population.

This clonotype was detected a few times. What it binds is not known. 5'RACE template switching generated TCR cDNA, adding a universal primer site and UMIs. MiXCR, applied by TCRdb to the 5' RACE reads, yields one record per CDR3 protein. Seen here are 200,000 to 300,000 distinct CDR3 sequences, 13% observed once, and the top ten hold around 0.49%. The CDR3 is 17 amino acids. The V and J ends lost 3 bases and 6 bases, in that order; junction bases with no gene match: 11. The source material was CD4+ T cells sorted from PBMCs, sampled 45 days after the yellow fever booster vaccination. The V gene is TRBV12-3 or TRBV12-4, the J gene TRBJ1-5, with TRBD1 matching over 10 bases. The source of this sequence is a man younger than 45 who received the YFV17D yellow fever vaccine. DNA of the CDR3: TGTGCCAGCAGTTTTGCGTGGGGACAGGGGACCGGTCAGCCCCAGCATTTT. Protein: CASSFAWGQGTGQPQHF.